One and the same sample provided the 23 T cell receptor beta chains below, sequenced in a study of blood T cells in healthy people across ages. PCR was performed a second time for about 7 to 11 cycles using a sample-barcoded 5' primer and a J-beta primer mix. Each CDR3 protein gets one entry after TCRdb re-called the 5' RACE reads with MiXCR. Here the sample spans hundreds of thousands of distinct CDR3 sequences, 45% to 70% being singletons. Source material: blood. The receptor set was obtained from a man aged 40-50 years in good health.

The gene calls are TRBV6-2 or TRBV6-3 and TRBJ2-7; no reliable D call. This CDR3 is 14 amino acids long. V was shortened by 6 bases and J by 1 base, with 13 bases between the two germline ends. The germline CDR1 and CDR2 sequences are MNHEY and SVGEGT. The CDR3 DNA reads TGTGCCAGCAGCGGACCTGGGTCTTCCTACGAGCAGTACTTC. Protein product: CASSGPGSSYEQYF.

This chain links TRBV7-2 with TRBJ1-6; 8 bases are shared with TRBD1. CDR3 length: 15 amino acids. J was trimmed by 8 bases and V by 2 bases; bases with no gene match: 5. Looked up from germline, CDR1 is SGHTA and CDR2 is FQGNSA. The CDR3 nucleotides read TGTGCCAGCAGCTTATGGGCAGGGGGCTATTCACCCCTCCACTTT. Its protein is CASSLWAGGYSPLHF.

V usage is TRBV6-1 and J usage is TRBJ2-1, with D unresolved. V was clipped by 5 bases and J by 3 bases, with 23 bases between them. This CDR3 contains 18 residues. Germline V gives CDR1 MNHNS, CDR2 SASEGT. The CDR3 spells CASSTLPRQAQVYNEQFF. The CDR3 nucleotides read TGTGCCAGCAGTACCCTCCCCCGGCAGGCGCAGGTCTACAATGAGCAGTTCTTC.

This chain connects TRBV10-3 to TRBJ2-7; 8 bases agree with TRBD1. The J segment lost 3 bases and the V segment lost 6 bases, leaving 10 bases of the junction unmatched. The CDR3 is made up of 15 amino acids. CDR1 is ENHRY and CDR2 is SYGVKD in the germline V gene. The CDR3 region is CAISDRQGRSYEQYF. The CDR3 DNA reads TGTGCCATCAGCGATAGACAGGGGCGCAGCTACGAGCAGTACTTC.

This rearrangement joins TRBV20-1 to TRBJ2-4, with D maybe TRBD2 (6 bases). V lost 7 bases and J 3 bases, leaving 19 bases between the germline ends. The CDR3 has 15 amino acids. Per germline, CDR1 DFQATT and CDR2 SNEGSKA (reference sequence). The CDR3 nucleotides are TGCAGTGTTGCGCTTGGGCGGGATGGCAAAAACATTCAGTACTTC. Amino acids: CSVALGRDGKNIQYF.

For the CDR3, the DNA is TGTGCCAGCAGACACGGAGCGGGGGGCACAGATACGCAGTATTTT. This codes for CASRHGAGGTDTQYF. The chain employs TRBV6-5 and TRBJ2-3; TRBD2 matches at 8 bases. This CDR3 comprises 15 residues. Germline V CDR1 and CDR2: MNHEY, SVGAGI. The trim removed 6 bases at V and 1 base at J, leaving 6 bases unmatched.

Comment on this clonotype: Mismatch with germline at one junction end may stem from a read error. CDR3 bases: TGTGCCAGCAGTCCCGTCCGCTCTAGGGCCAACGTCCTGACTTTC. This gives the protein CASSPVRSRANVLTF. The V and J genes are TRBV6-2 or TRBV6-3 and TRBJ2-6; no reliable D call. Germline V gene lookup returns CDR1 MNHEY and CDR2 SVGEGT. The CDR3 spans 15 residues.

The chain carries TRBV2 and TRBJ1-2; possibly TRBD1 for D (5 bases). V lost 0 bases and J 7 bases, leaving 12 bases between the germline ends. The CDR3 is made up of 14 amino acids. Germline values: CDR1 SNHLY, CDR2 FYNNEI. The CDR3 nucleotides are TGTGCCAGCAGTGAAGCTTGGGGCTCGGTTGGCTACACCTTC. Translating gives CASSEAWGSVGYTF.

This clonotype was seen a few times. The CDR3: CASFSLTDSNQPQHF. The CDR3 nucleotides read TGTGCCAGCTTTTCCTTGACGGATAGCAATCAGCCCCAGCATTTT. The chain uses TRBV28 and TRBJ1-5; no clear D. The CDR3 covers 15 residues. CDR1 and CDR2 (germline): MDHEN, SYDVKM. Deletions cut 8 bases from V and 0 bases from J, with 14 bases between.

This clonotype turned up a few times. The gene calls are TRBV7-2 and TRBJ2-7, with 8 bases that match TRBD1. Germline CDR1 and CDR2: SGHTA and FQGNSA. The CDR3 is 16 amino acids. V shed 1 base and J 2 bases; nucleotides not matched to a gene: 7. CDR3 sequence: CASSLVSDRGAYEQYF. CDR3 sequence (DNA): TGTGCCAGCAGCTTAGTAAGTGACAGGGGAGCCTACGAGCAGTACTTC.

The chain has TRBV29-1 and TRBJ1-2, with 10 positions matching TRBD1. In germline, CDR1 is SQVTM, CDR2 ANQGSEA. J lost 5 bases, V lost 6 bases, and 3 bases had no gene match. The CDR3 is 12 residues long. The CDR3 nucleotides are TGCAGCGTAAGACAGGGGGCATATGGCTACACCTTC. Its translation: CSVRQGAYGYTF.

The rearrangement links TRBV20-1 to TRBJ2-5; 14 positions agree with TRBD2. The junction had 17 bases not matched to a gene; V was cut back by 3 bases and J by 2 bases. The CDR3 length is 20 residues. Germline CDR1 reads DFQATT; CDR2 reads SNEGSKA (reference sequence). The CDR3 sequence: CSASVDPTGLAGALQETQYF. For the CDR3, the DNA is TGCAGTGCTAGCGTGGACCCCACGGGACTAGCGGGAGCATTACAAGAGACCCAGTACTTC.

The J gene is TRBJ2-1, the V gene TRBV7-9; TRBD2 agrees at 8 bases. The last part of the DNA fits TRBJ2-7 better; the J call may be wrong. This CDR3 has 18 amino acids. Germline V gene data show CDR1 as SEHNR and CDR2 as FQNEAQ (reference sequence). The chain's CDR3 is CASSPGLVGRSSYNEQYF. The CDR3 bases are TGTGCCAGCAGTCCGGGACTAGTAGGTCGTAGCTCCTACAATGAGCAGTACTTC.

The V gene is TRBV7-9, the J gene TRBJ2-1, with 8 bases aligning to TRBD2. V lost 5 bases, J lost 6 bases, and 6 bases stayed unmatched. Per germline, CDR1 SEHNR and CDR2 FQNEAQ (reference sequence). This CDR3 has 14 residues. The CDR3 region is CASSLTGTSNEQFF. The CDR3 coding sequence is TGTGCCAGCAGCCTAACCGGGACTAGCAATGAGCAGTTCTTC.

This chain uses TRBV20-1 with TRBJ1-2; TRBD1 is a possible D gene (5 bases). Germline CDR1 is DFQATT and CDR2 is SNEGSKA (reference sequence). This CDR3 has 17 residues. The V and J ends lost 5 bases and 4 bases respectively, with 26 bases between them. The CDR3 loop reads CSARTLGSTAEGYGYTF. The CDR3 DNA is TGCAGTGCTCGGACCTTGGGGTCGACAGCGGAGGGCTATGGCTACACCTTC.

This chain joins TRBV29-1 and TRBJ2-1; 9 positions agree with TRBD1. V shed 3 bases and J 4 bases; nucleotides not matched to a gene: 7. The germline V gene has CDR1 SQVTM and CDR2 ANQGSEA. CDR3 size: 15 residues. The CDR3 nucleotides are TGCAGCGTTGAGCTCCGGGACAGGGTTTACAATGAGCAGTTCTTC. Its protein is CSVELRDRVYNEQFF.

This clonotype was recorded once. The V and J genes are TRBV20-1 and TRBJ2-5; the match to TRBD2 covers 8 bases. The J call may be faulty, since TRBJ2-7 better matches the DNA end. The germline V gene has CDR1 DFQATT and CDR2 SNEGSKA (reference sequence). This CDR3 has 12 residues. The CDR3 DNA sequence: TGCAGTGTTCGGCTAGCGGGTGGCGAGCAGTACTTC. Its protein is CSVRLAGGEQYF.

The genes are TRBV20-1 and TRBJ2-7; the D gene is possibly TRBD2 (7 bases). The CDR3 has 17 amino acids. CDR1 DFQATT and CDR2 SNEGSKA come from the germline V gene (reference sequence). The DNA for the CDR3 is TGCGGGACGCTGAGCCTTAAGCGGGAAGGGGGGGCCTACGAGCAGTACTTC. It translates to CGTLSLKREGGAYEQYF.

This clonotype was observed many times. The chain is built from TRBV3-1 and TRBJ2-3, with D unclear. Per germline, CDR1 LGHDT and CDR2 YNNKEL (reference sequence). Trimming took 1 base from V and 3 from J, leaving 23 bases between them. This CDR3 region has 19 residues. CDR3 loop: CASSQVLRSLGWSTDTQYF. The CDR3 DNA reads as TGTGCCAGCAGCCAAGTTTTGCGGTCCCTCGGCTGGAGTACAGATACGCAGTATTTT.

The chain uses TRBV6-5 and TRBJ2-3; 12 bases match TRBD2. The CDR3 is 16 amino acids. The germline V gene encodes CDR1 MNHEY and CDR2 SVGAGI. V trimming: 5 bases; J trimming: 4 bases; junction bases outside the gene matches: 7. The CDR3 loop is CASSRRTSGAADTQYF. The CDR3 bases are TGTGCCAGCAGTCGTCGGACTAGCGGGGCCGCAGATACGCAGTATTTT.

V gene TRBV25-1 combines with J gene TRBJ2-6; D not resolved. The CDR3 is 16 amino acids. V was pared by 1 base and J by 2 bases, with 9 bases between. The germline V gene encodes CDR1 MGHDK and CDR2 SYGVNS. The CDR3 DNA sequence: TGTGCCAGCAGTGAATCTCTAGGGCCTGGGGCCAACGTCCTGACTTTC. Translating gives CASSESLGPGANVLTF.

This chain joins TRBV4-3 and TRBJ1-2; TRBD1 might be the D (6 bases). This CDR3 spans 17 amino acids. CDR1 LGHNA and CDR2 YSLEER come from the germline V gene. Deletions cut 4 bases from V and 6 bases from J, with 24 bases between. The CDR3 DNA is TGCGCCAGCAGCCCCACATGGCCGCAGGGGATAAGGCATGGCTACACCTTC. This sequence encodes CASSPTWPQGIRHGYTF.

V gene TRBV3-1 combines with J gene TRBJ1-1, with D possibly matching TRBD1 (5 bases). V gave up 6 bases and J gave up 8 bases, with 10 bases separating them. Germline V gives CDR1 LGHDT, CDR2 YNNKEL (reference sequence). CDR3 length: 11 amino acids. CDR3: CASRGNREAFF. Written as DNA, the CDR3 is TGTGCCAGCAGGGGGAACAGGGAAGCTTTCTTT. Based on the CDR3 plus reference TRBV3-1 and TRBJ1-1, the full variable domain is DTAVSQTPKYLVTQMGNDKSIKCEQNLGHDTMYWYKQDSKKFLKIMFSYNNKELIINETVPNRFSPKSPDKAHLNLHINSLELGDSAVYFCASRGNREAFFGQGTRLTVV.